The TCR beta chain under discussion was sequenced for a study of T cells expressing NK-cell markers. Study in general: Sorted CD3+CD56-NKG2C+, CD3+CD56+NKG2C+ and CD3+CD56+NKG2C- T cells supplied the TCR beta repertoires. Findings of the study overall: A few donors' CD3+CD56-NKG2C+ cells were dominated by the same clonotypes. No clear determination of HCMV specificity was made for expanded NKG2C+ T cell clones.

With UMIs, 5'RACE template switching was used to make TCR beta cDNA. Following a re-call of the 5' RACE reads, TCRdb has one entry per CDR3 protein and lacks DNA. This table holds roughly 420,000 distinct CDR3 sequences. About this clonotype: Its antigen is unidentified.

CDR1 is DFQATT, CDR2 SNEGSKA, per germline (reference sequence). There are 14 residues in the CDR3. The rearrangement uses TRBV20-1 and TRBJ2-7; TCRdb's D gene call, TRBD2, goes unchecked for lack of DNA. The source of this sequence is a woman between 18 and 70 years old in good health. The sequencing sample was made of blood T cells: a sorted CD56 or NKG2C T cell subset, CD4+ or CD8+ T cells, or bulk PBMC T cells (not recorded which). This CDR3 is CSARDPLASYEQYF.